These 5 T cell receptor beta chains were sequenced from one sample in a study of T cell repertoires in cytomegalovirus infection. One entry per CDR3 protein, called by TCRdb with MiXCR from the reads. The sample records under 850,000 distinct CDR3 sequences, roughly 30% being singletons. For these receptors, no antigen is known. Specimen: cultured PBMCs, collected from culture after CMV antigen stimulation. These receptor sequences come from a human donor in good health (CMV status not recorded). Some clones in this sample may be carry-over from other donors' samples.

The chain employs TRBV30 and TRBJ1-1; no firm D call. The CDR3 contains 13 residues. Trimming removed 1 base at V and 1 base at J, with 7 bases between. Germline CDR1 is GTSNPN and CDR2 is SVGIG (reference sequence). The CDR3 reads CAWSADTNTEAFF. Here the CDR3 DNA reads TGTGCCTGGAGTGCCGATACGAACACTGAAGCTTTCTTT.

This clonotype has just a few counts. This chain links TRBV5-1 with TRBJ1-5; TRBD1 aligns across 8 bases. Germline CDR1 SGHRS, CDR2 YFSETQ. The CDR3 totals 15 residues. V lost 4 bases, J lost 3 bases, and 6 bases stayed unmatched. Here the CDR3 DNA reads TGCGCCAGCAGCACGACAGGGGATCCCAATCAGCCCCAGCATTTT. Amino acids: CASSTTGDPNQPQHF.

The genes are TRBV18 and TRBJ1-3, with unresolved D. This CDR3 contains 16 residues. Trimming pared 2 bases from V and 0 bases from J, leaving 11 bases between. Germline values: CDR1 KGHSH, CDR2 LQKENI. The CDR3, as DNA: TGTGCCAGCTCACCAACACGGATCATCTCTGGAAACACCATATATTTT. Amino acids: CASSPTRIISGNTIYF.

The chain recombines TRBV19 with TRBJ1-1, with 12 bases that match TRBD1. The J segment lost 0 bases and the V segment lost 3 bases, leaving 8 bases of the junction unmatched. The CDR3 has 18 residues. Germline V gene sequence: CDR1 LNHDA, CDR2 SQIVND (reference sequence). This chain's CDR3 is CASSIGTGGNIMNTEAFF. CDR3 bases: TGTGCCAGTAGTATCGGGACAGGGGGCAACATTATGAACACTGAAGCTTTCTTT.

V and J are TRBV6-2 or TRBV6-3 and TRBJ2-1; no definite D call. The V end lost 8 bases, the J end lost 0 bases, and 11 bases lay between the germline ends. From germline, CDR1 is MNHEY and CDR2 SVGEGT. The CDR3 is 14 residues long. CDR3 loop: CASVGWSSYNEQFF. The CDR3, as DNA: TGTGCCAGCGTCGGGTGGAGCTCCTACAATGAGCAGTTCTTC.